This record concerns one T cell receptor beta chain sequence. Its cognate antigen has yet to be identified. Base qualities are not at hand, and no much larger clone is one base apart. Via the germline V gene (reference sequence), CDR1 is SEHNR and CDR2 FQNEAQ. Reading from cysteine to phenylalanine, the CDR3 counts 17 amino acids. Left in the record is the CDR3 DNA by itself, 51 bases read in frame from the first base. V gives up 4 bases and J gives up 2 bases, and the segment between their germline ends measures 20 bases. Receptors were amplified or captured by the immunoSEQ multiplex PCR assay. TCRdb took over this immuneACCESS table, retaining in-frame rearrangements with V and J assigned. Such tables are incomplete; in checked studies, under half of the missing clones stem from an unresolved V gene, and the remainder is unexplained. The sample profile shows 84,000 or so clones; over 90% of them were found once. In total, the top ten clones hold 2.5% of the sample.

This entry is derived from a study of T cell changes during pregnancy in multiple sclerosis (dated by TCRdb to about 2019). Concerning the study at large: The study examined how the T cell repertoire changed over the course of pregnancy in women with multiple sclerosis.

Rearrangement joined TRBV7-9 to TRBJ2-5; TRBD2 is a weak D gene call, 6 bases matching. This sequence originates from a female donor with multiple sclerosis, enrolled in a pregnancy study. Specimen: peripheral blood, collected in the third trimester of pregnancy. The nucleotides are TGTGCCAGCAGCTCGTTAGGGACCGGACTATCACAAGAGACCCAGTACTTC. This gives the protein CASSSLGTGLSQETQYF.